Following are 10 T cell receptor beta chains from one sample sequenced in a study of T cells in narcolepsy. Sequencing was performed with immunoSEQ multiplex PCR; in TCRdb, only in-frame clones are kept and a portion is missing. The table records 15,000 or so clones, roughly two thirds of them present only once. The sequenced sample consisted of CD45RA- memory CD8+ T cells from PBMCs. Receptors were obtained from a human donor with narcolepsy.

V gene TRBV6-5 combines with J gene TRBJ2-7, with D possibly being TRBD1 (6 bases). This CDR3 contains 13 residues. Germline loops: CDR1 MNHEY, CDR2 SVGAGI. V was pared by 0 bases and J by 4 bases, with 7 bases between. CDR3 region: CASSYSQGYEQYF. In nucleotides, the CDR3 is TGTGCCAGCAGTTACTCCCAGGGGTACGAGCAGTACTTC.

This sequence joins TRBV6-1 and TRBJ2-2, with D possibly being TRBD2 (5 bases). CDR1 is MNHNS, CDR2 SASEGT, per germline. Trimming left V 7 bases short and J 5 bases short, with 14 bases between. The CDR3 consists of 14 residues. The CDR3 here is CASTFRGRTGELFF. The CDR3 nucleotides read TGTGCCAGCACCTTCCGGGGAAGGACCGGGGAGCTGTTTTTT.

The chain is built from TRBV21-1 and TRBJ2-1; the D call TRBD2 from the table was never checked on the DNA. TRBV21-1 is a recognized pseudogene. The CDR3 runs to 16 residues. The CDR3 sequence: CASRPPSRGTCNEQFF. DNA of the CDR3: TGTGCCAGCAGACCCCCTAGCCGCGGGACTTGCAATGAGCAGTTCTTC.

This clone was observed a few times. The chain employs TRBV27 and TRBJ2-7, with D uncertain. CDR1 and CDR2 (germline): MNHEY, SMNVEV (reference sequence). V dropped 2 bases and J dropped 3 bases, with 2 bases sitting between them. The CDR3 is 11 residues long. CDR3 region: CASSLGYEQYF. The DNA of the CDR3 is TGTGCCAGCAGTTTAGGCTACGAGCAGTACTTC.

The rearrangement uses TRBV27 and TRBJ2-1; 10 bases agree with TRBD2. Losses at the gene ends were 3 bases for V and 8 bases for J; bases not matched to a gene: 10. The germline V gene encodes CDR1 MNHEY and CDR2 SMNVEV (reference sequence). This CDR3 has 16 amino acids. The CDR3 sequence is CASSFLRGGLAHEQFF. In DNA, the CDR3 is TGTGCCAGCAGTTTCCTCAGGGGGGGACTAGCGCATGAGCAGTTCTTC.

This clone has only one observation. CDR3: CASSSKSGTEAFF. The DNA of the CDR3 is TGTGCCAGCAGCTCGAAGAGTGGCACTGAAGCTTTCTTT. V and J are TRBV5-4 and TRBJ1-1; D is undetermined. CDR3 length: 13 amino acids. CDR1 is SGHNT, CDR2 YYREEE, per germline (reference sequence). V lost 3 bases and J 4 bases, leaving 10 bases between the germline ends.

This clone was found a few times. The chain recombines TRBV9 with TRBJ1-5, with no clear D. The CDR3 spans 14 residues. Germline V gene lookup returns CDR1 SGDLS and CDR2 YYNGEE. The V end was cut by 5 bases, the J end by 5 bases, with 14 bases between. CDR3 DNA sequence: TGTGCCAGCAGTCGAGGGTCCGATGATCAGCCCCAGCATTTT. It specifies CASSRGSDDQPQHF. The complete variable domain, with remaining parts taken from reference TRBV9 and TRBJ1-5, reads DSGVTQTPKHLITATGQRVTLRCSPRSGDLSVYWYQQSLDQGLQFLIQYYNGEERAKGNILERFSAQQFPDLHSELNLSSLELGDSALYFCASSRGSDDQPQHFGDGTRLSIL.

V and J are TRBV11-2 and TRBJ2-1; D is ambiguous. Germline loops: CDR1 SGHAT, CDR2 FQNNGV. The V end was cut by 5 bases, the J end by 6 bases, with 2 bases between. The CDR3 spans 10 residues. In nucleotides, the CDR3 is TGTGCCAGCAGCCTCAATGAGCAGTTCTTC. Translation: CASSLNEQFF. The whole variable domain, filled in from reference TRBV11-2 and TRBJ2-1, reads EAGVAQSPRYKIIEKRQSVAFWCNPISGHATLYWYQQILGQGPKLLIQFQNNGVVDDSQLPKDRFSAERLKGVDSTLKIQPAKLEDSAVYLCASSLNEQFFGPGTRLTVL.

The CDR3 protein is CASSLDWTYNEQFF. The DNA for the CDR3 is TGCGCCAGCAGCTTGGATTGGACCTACAATGAGCAGTTCTTC. The rearrangement links TRBV5-1 to TRBJ2-1, with D uncertain. The V end was cut by 0 bases, the J end by 2 bases, with 6 bases between. The germline CDR1 and CDR2 sequences are SGHRS and YFSETQ. The CDR3 covers 14 residues.

The chain carries TRBV9 and TRBJ2-4; D remains ambiguous. Germline V gene lookup returns CDR1 SGDLS and CDR2 YYNGEE. V was pared by 0 bases and J by 7 bases, with 11 bases between. This CDR3 contains 14 residues. The CDR3 sequence is CASSVEPSLNIQYF. Here the CDR3 DNA reads TGTGCCAGCAGCGTAGAACCTAGTCTTAACATTCAGTACTTC.